These 7 T cell receptor beta chains originate from one sample sequenced in a study of blood T cell repertoires in COVID-19. Libraries were prepared by immunoSEQ multiplex PCR; TCRdb keeps only in-frame clonotypes and omits some of them. Among roughly 62,000 clones listed, around 86% were seen once. The material sequenced was peripheral blood. The receptors were gathered from a man between 65 and 85 years old with acute or convalescent COVID-19.

The V and J genes are TRBV27 and TRBJ2-2; 7 bases align to TRBD1. Germline V gene lookup returns CDR1 MNHEY and CDR2 SMNVEV (reference sequence). The CDR3 is 15 amino acids. Germline trimming cut 4 bases from V and 5 bases from J; bases unmatched to any gene: 7. The CDR3 DNA follows: TGTGCCAGCAGTTACCTCGTCAGGGGGACCGGGGAGCTGTTTTTT. Protein product: CASSYLVRGTGELFF.

Here the CDR3 reads CASSPPLGGAKNIQYF. CDR3 in DNA: TGTGCCAGTAGTCCCCCCCTCGGGGGGGCCAAAAACATTCAGTACTTC. This sequence joins TRBV19 and TRBJ2-4, with TRBD2 matching over 7 bases. Germline V gene data show CDR1 as LNHDA and CDR2 as SQIVND (reference sequence). The CDR3 totals 16 residues. The V and J ends lost 5 bases and 1 base, in that order; junction bases with no gene match: 8.

V gene TRBV30 combines with J gene TRBJ1-3; no clear D. The CDR3 length is 13 residues. V lost 2 bases to trimming and J lost 8 bases, with 13 bases between them. Per germline, CDR1 GTSNPN and CDR2 SVGIG (reference sequence). The CDR3 bases are TGTGCCTGGAGTTATGACCCCGGGGACACCATATATTTT. This sequence encodes CAWSYDPGDTIYF.

This chain links TRBV9 with TRBJ2-2; possible D gene TRBD2, 6 bases. This CDR3 is built from 15 residues. CDR1 is SGDLS and CDR2 is YYNGEE in the germline V gene. V dropped 5 bases and J dropped 0 bases, with 11 bases sitting between them. In DNA, the CDR3 is TGTGCCAGCAGTCGACTAGTTACGAACACCGGGGAGCTGTTTTTT. Protein product: CASSRLVTNTGELFF.

V is TRBV10-1 and J is TRBJ2-5; 8 nucleotides match TRBD2. Germline V lookup: CDR1 WNHNN, CDR2 SYGVQD (reference sequence). The CDR3 contains 15 residues. The J segment lost 6 bases and the V segment lost 9 bases, leaving 15 bases of the junction unmatched. The CDR3: CARREVGGALKTQYF. The DNA for the CDR3 is TGCGCCAGGAGGGAGGTCGGGGGGGCCCTGAAGACCCAGTACTTC.

V usage is TRBV19 and J usage is TRBJ1-5; D uncertain. Trimming removed 2 bases at V and 6 bases at J, with 17 bases between. Germline lookup yields CDR1 LNHDA and CDR2 SQIVND (reference sequence). This CDR3 is built from 16 residues. This CDR3 reads CASSISPQVRAQPQHF. Here the CDR3 DNA reads TGTGCCAGTAGTATATCCCCGCAGGTGCGGGCTCAGCCCCAGCATTTT.

The chain links TRBV5-1 to TRBJ2-7; 7 bases agree with TRBD2. J gave up 0 bases and V 2 bases, and 5 bases lay outside the gene matches. CDR3 size: 15 residues. The germline CDR1 and CDR2 sequences are SGHRS and YFSETQ. This CDR3 is CASSFLGTNSYEQYF. The CDR3 DNA reads as TGCGCCAGCAGCTTTTTAGGGACTAACTCCTACGAGCAGTACTTC.